A selection of T cell receptor beta chains follows, all from one sample in a study of CD8 T cells in ankylosing spondylitis. TCRdb ran MiXCR on the 5' RACE reads and lists one entry per CDR3 protein. The profile shows 300,000 to 400,000 distinct CDR3 sequences, about 15% of them singletons. The sequencing sample was made of blood, either unsorted or a sorted T cell fraction (not recorded which). The receptor source for this set is a male donor with ankylosing spondylitis or in good health (not recorded which). The CDR3 runs from the conserved cysteine through the conserved F or W. The order of the fields is V gene, clone size, CDR3 protein. Clone size, where shown, is once, few, many, or a class for clones that have expanded.

>TRBV5-1|NA
CASSLDAYTYEQYF
>TRBV9|few
CASSVGTGERELFF
>TRBV7-7|many
CASSLGDGRETQYF
>TRBV10-3|many
CAISLDSRGSPLHF
>TRBV12-3/TRBV12-4|few
CASSLSRSRQFF
>TRBV2|NA
CASSELATSTDTQYF
>TRBV25-1|NA
CASTRSGGLAVDTQYF
>TRBV6-1|few
CASRTGTGQDYEQYF
>TRBV12-3/TRBV12-4|few
CASTRSGSPSYGYTF
>TRBV6-1|few
CASSGSGGNEQFF
>TRBV6-5|few
CASSSRRTAYEQYF
>TRBV4-1|NA
CASSQDLRGDDTQYF
>TRBV3-1|NA
CASSQGAASYNEQFF
>TRBV7-9|few
CASSAGLAFNEQFF
>TRBV12-3/TRBV12-4|NA
CASSPPPKSSGNTIYF
>TRBV20-1|NA
CSAGGQGRWPQHF
>TRBV12-3/TRBV12-4|many
CASSPSVTGGGFF
>TRBV10-3|many
CATLAGTDYNEQFF
>TRBV5-1|NA
CASSSLTGGETQYF
>TRBV12-3/TRBV12-4|many
CASSRTLPGHITFF
>TRBV7-9|NA
CASSFLSPSYEQYF
>TRBV5-1|few
CASSQVSSNYGYTF
>TRBV6-5|NA
CASSYHDRGSPLHF
>TRBV5-5|NA
CASRVHGTYEQYF
>TRBV25-1|once
CASSEYRTTSADTQYF
>TRBV12-5|NA
CASGPDTGELFF
>TRBV6-1|few
CASGRDLSTEAFF
>TRBV10-3|NA
CAIRDSPSTDTQYF
>TRBV6-1|NA
CATSRATEAFF
>TRBV12-3/TRBV12-4|NA
CASSRTSGRAPPQYF
>TRBV9|few
CASSVGFNEQFF
>TRBV5-1|NA
CASSNEYEQYF
>TRBV9|NA
CASTFRDSTLEQFF
>TRBV10-3|few
CATQAPDRGQEKLFF
>TRBV7-2|NA
CASSLLVRQSGYTF
>TRBV20-1|NA
CSAPQGVGYGYTF
>TRBV7-9|NA
CASSFSGAGYNSPLHF
>TRBV2|NA
CASSPYASRQGAKAFF
>TRBV12-3/TRBV12-4|NA
CASSWNLAGSSPGTDTQYF
>TRBV6-1|NA
CASSRQGGGGYTF
>TRBV12-3/TRBV12-4|NA
CASSRNYPDTQYF
>TRBV5-1|many
CASSLRTGNTEAFF
>TRBV20-1|NA
CSATLGQVNTDTQYF
>TRBV7-9|NA
CASSSEGRRDTQYF
>TRBV11-2|many
CASSYPSRSPEAFF
>TRBV3-1|few
CASSQGTAGIYEQYF
>TRBV4-2|few
CASSQERHHEQFF
>TRBV4-2|NA
CASSQGSADTQYF
>TRBV5-1|few
CASSLESPGTTPFGYTF
>TRBV5-1|NA
CASSFATGTQYF
>TRBV7-9|NA
CASSGYEQFF
>TRBV5-1|NA
CASSLGQSSYNERFF
>TRBV3-1|NA
CASSQELAQTQYF